Sequencing of this TCR beta chain was carried out in a study of post-analysis software for immune sequencing data. Trimming removed 6 bases at V and 3 bases at J, with 17 bases between. Looked up from germline, CDR1 is SQVTM and CDR2 is ANQGSEA. The CDR3 sequence is 14 residues long. Study-level findings and limits: The F measure placed samples prepared in the same batch into strongly shared clusters. Higher frequency in patients than in controls was seen for roughly five TRBV segments, with TRBV5-6, TRBV5-1 and TRBV20-1 among them. Normalized Chao1 diversity was significantly reduced in patients versus controls.

Incorporated into the TCR beta cDNA libraries were unique molecular identifiers, which served to reduce PCR and sequencing biases. TCRdb ran MiXCR on the PCR reads and lists one entry per CDR3 protein. Counted here are around 710,000 distinct CDR3 sequences, about 45% occurring once; the ten biggest clones make up just under 5%. Many counts were recorded for this clonotype. As yet, its antigen is unknown. The source is a girl aged 10-17 years with multiple sclerosis. The chain carries TRBV29-1 and TRBJ1-2; no definite D call. Sequences were obtained from blood. The CDR3 coding sequence is TGCAGCGTGGTGGTTGGCAGTCGGGACTATGGCTACACCTTC. It encodes CSVVVGSRDYGYTF.